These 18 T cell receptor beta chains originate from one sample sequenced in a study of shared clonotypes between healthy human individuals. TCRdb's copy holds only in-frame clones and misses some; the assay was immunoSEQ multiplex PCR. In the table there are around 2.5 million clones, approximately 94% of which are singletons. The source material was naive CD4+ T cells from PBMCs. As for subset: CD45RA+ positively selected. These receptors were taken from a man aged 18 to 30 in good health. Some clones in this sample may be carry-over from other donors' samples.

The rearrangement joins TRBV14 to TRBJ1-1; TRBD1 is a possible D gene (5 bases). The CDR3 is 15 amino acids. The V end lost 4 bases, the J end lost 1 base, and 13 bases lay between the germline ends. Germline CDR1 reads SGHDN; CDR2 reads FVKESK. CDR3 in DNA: TGTGCCAGCAGCCGAACAGGACTTTGGAACACTGAAGCTTTCTTT. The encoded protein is CASSRTGLWNTEAFF.

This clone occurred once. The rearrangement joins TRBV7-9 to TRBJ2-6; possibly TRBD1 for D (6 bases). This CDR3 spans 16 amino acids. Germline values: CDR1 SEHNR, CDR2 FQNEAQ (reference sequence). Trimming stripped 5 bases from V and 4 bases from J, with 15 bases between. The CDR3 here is CASSITGRWGANVLTF. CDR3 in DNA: TGTGCCAGCAGCATAACAGGGCGATGGGGGGCCAACGTCCTGACTTTC. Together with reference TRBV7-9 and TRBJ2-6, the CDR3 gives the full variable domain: DTGVSQNPRHKITKRGQNVTFRCDPISEHNRLYWYRQTLGQGPEFLTYFQNEAQLEKSRLLSDRFSAERPKGSFSTLEIQRTEQGDSAMYLCASSITGRWGANVLTFGAGSRLTVL.

The CDR3 coding sequence is TGTGCCAGCAGCTCCGTTGGGGCTGGAAACACCATATATTTT. Translation gives CASSSVGAGNTIYF. The genes are TRBV9 and TRBJ1-3; D not certain. The CDR3 is 14 amino acids. Germline CDR1 is SGDLS and CDR2 is YYNGEE. Trimming removed 4 bases from V and 2 bases from J, with 10 bases in between.

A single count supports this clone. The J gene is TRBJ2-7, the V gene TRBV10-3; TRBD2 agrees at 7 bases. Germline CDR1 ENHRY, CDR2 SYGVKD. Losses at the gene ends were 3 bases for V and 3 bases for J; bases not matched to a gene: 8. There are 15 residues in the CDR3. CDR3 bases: TGTGCCATCAGTGACTCTAGCGGCGGCCTCTACGAGCAGTACTTC. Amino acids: CAISDSSGGLYEQYF.

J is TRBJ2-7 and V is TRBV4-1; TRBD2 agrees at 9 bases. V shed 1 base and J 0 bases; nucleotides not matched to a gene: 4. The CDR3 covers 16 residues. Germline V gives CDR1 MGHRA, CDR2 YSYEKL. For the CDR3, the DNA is TGCGCCAGCAGCCAAGGACTAGCGGAAAGCTCCTACGAGCAGTACTTC. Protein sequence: CASSQGLAESSYEQYF.

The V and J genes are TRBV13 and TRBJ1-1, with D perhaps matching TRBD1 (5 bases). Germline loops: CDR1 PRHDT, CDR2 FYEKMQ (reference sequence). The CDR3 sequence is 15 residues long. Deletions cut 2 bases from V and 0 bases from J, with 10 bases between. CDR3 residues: CASSLKQVMNTEAFF. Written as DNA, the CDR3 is TGTGCCAGCAGCTTAAAACAGGTCATGAACACTGAAGCTTTCTTT. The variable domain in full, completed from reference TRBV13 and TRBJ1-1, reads AAGVIQSPRHLIKEKRETATLKCYPIPRHDTVYWYQQGPGQDPQFLISFYEKMQSDKGSIPDRFSAQQFSDYHSELNMSSLELGDSALYFCASSLKQVMNTEAFFGQGTRLTVV.

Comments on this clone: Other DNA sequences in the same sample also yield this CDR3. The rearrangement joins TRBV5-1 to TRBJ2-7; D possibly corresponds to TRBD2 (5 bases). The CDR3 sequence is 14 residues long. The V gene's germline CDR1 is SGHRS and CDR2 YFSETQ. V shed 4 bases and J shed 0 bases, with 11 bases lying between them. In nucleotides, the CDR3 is TGCGCCAGCAGCCTCGGACTCAGCTCCTACGAGCAGTACTTC. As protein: CASSLGLSSYEQYF.

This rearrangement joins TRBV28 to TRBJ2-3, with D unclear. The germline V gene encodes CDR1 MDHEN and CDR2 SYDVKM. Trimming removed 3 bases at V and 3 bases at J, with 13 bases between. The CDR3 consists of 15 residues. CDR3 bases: TGTGCCAGCAGTTTGACCGGGCCCTCAACAGATACGCAGTATTTT. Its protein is CASSLTGPSTDTQYF. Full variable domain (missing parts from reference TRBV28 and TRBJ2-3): DVKVTQSSRYLVKRTGEKVFLECVQDMDHENMFWYRQDPGLGLRLIYFSYDVKMKEKGDIPEGYSVSREKKERFSLILESASTNQTSMYLCASSLTGPSTDTQYFGPGTRLTVL.

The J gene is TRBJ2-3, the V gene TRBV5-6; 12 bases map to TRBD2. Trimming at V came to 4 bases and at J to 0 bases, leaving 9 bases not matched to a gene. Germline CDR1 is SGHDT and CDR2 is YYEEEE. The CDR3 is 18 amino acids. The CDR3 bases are TGTGCCAGCAGCCCCGGACTAGCGGGATATACTAGCACAGATACGCAGTATTTT. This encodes CASSPGLAGYTSTDTQYF.

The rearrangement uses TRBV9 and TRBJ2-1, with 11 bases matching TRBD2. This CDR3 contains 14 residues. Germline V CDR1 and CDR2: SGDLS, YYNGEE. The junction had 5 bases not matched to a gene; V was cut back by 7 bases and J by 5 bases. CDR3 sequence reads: CASEPGLADNEQFF. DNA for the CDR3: TGTGCCAGCGAGCCGGGACTAGCGGACAATGAGCAGTTCTTC.

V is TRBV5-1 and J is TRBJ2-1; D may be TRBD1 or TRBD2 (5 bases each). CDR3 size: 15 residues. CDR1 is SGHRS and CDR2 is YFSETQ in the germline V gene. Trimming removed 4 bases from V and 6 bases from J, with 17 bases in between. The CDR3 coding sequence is TGCGCCAGCAGCCCCGGGGCGACCGAGAGCAATGAGCAGTTCTTC. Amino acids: CASSPGATESNEQFF.

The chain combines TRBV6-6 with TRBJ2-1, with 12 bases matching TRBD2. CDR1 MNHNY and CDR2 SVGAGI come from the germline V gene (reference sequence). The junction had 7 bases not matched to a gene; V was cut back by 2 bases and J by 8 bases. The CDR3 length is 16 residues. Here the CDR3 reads CASSYEGLAGTDEQFF. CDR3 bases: TGTGCCAGCAGTTACGAGGGACTAGCGGGCACGGATGAGCAGTTCTTC.

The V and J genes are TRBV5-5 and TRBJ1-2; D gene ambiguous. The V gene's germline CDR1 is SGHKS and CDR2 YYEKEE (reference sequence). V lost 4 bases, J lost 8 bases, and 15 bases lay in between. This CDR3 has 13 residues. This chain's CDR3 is CASSEANPRGYTF. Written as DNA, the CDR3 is TGTGCCAGCAGCGAGGCGAACCCACGAGGCTACACCTTC.

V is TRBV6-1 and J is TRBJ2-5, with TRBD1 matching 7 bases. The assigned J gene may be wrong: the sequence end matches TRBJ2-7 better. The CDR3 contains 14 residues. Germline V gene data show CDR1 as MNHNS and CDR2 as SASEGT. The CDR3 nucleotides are TGTGCCAGCAGCCCACGAAGGGACAGCTACGAGCAGTACTTC. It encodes CASSPRRDSYEQYF.

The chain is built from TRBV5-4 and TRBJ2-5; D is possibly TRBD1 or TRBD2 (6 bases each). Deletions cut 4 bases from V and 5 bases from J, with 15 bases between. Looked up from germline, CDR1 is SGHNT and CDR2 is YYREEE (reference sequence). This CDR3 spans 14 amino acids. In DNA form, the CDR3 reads TGTGCCAGCAGCCGATCGGGGGCAGGGGAGACCCAGTACTTC. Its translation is CASSRSGAGETQYF.

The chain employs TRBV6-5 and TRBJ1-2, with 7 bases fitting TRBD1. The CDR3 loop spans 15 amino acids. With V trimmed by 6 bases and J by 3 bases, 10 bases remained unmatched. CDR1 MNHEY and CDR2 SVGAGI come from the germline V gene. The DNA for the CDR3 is TGTGCCAGCAGCTCCGACAGGGCAAAGGACTATGGCTACACCTTC. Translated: CASSSDRAKDYGYTF.

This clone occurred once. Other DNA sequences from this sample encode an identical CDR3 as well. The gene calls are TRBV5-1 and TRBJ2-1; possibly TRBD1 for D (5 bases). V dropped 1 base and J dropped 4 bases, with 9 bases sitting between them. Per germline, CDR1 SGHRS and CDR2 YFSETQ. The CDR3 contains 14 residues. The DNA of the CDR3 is TGCGCCAGCAGCTTGTCCAGGGATTACAATGAGCAGTTCTTC. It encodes CASSLSRDYNEQFF.

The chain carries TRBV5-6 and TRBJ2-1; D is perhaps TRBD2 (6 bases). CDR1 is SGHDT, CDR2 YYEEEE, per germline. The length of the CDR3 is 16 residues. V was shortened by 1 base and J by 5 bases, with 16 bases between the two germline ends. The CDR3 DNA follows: TGTGCCAGCAGCTTGAGAGTGATCGGAGGGGACAATGAGCAGTTCTTC. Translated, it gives CASSLRVIGGDNEQFF.